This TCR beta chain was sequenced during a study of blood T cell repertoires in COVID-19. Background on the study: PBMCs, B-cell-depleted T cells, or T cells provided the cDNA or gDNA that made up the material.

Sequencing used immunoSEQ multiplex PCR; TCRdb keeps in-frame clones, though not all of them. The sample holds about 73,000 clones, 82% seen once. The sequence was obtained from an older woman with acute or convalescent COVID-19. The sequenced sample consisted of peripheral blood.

The CDR3: CASSFAGTYGYTF. The CDR3 DNA follows: TGTGCCAGCAGTTTCGCGGGGACCTATGGCTACACCTTC. The rearrangement links TRBV28 to TRBJ1-2; a weak D match, TRBD1 (5 bases). CDR3 length: 13 amino acids. From germline, CDR1 is MDHEN and CDR2 SYDVKM. V lost 3 bases and J lost 4, with 9 bases in between.